This T cell receptor (beta chain) was recovered during a study of T cells in localized non-small cell lung cancer. As for this clone: Its antigen is not known.

Broader study findings: Since sequencing was restricted to only one region of the tumor, intratumor heterogeneity remains a possibility. Uninvolved adjacent lung, not tumor, had the highest T cell clonality.

Profiled with immunoSEQ multiplex PCR; TCRdb holds only in-frame clones, not every one. Of about 53,000 clones in the sample, 75% to 90% were seen once. CDR1 SEHNR and CDR2 FQNEAQ come from the germline V gene (reference sequence). The CDR3 consists of 15 residues. V lost 3 bases and J lost 5, with 16 bases in between. The origin of this receptor is a man between 40 and 70 years old with stage III lung adenocarcinoma. The sample consisted of peripheral blood mononuclear cells, taken before any cancer treatment. This rearrangement joins TRBV7-9 to TRBJ2-5; possibly TRBD1 or TRBD2 for D (5 bases each). DNA for the CDR3: TGTGCCAGCAGCTTCGGGGACGCCTCGGGGGAGACCCAGTACTTC. Amino acids: CASSFGDASGETQYF.